This TCR beta chain is from a study of CD8 T cells in Susac syndrome. This CDR3 is 24 amino acids long. The V gene's germline CDR1 is ENHRY and CDR2 SYGVKD. V was shortened by 0 bases and J by 4 bases, with 38 bases between the two germline ends. General study findings and limits: The study admitted that it had a relatively small number of individuals in its TCR sequencing and HLA analysis.

For this clonotype: Its target is unknown.

Reverse transcription of about 0.45 to 1 ug RNA was carried out with random hexamers. TCRdb re-called the immunoSEQ multiplex PCR reads through MiXCR, storing one row per CDR3 protein. The profile shows about 300,000 distinct CDR3 sequences, about 82% of them singletons. CD8+ and CD4+ T cells from blood underwent TCR beta sequencing, which was carried out in a high-throughput format. V and J are TRBV10-3 and TRBJ2-3; possibly TRBD2 for D (5 bases). The sequenced material came from CD8+ T cells from PBMCs. The sequence was obtained from a human donor with multiple sclerosis. CDR3: CAISESPLLPTEGSGVTPADTQYF. In DNA, the CDR3 is TGTGCCATCAGTGAGTCGCCCCTCCTACCTACCGAGGGTTCTGGAGTAACGCCGGCAGATACGCAGTATTTT.